What follows describes a single TCR beta chain. TCRdb keeps only in-frame clones here, not all; method: immunoSEQ multiplex PCR. Of some 140,000 clones detected, just under 95% appear once; the ten largest clones hold about 5%. The data were obtained in a study of control samples from healthy donors and cancer patients. The CDR3 is made up of 14 amino acids. The germline V gene has CDR1 SNHLY and CDR2 FYNNEI. With 7 bases removed from V and 6 bases from J, the gap between germline ends came to 18 bases. Sequenced input: blood. This sequence joins TRBV2 and TRBJ1-2; possible D gene TRBD1, 5 bases. The source is a man aged 35-49 years in good health. In nucleotides, the CDR3 is TGTGCCAGCAAGCGGGGACCCACCGTCGATGGCTACACCTTC. It yields the protein CASKRGPTVDGYTF. Together with reference TRBV2 and TRBJ1-2, the CDR3 gives the full variable domain: EPEVTQTPSHQVTQMGQEVILRCVPISNHLYFYWYRQILGQKVEFLVSFYNNEISEKSEIFDDQFSVERPDGSNFTLKIRSTKLEDSAMYFCASKRGPTVDGYTFGSGTRLTVV.